The 16 T cell receptor beta chains reported below all come from one sample, sequenced in a study of radiotherapy plus CTLA-4 blockade in lung cancer. This table comes from immunoSEQ multiplex PCR, and its TCRdb copy is limited to in-frame clones, with some not included. The sample has about 45,000 clones, 50% to 70% seen once. Sequencing was performed on peripheral blood, taken from a patient treated with radiotherapy plus ipilimumab. All receptors derive from a human donor with non-small cell lung cancer who had a partial response to radiotherapy plus ipilimumab.

The chain carries TRBV18 and TRBJ1-1, with 7 bases matching TRBD1. The CDR3 contains 15 residues. The germline V gene encodes CDR1 KGHSH and CDR2 LQKENI. Trimming at V came to 1 base and at J to 4 bases, leaving 6 bases not matched to a gene. CDR3 protein: CASSPLADRATEAFF. In DNA form, the CDR3 reads TGTGCCAGCTCACCACTAGCCGACAGGGCCACTGAAGCTTTCTTT.

J is TRBJ2-3 and V is TRBV7-8; 11 bases are shared with TRBD2. V shed 5 bases and J 3 bases; nucleotides not matched to a gene: 7. The CDR3 has 16 residues. The germline V gene encodes CDR1 SGHVS and CDR2 FQNEAQ. DNA of the CDR3: TGTGCCAGCAGCCCCGGAACTAGCGGGAGTACAGATACGCAGTATTTT. Translation: CASSPGTSGSTDTQYF. The full variable domain, with the rest looked up from reference TRBV7-8 and TRBJ2-3, is GAGVSQSPRYKVAKRGQDVALRCDPISGHVSLFWYQQALGQGPEFLTYFQNEAQLDKSGLPSDRFFAERPEGSVSTLKIQRTQQEDSAVYLCASSPGTSGSTDTQYFGPGTRLTVL.

This clone has just a few counts. The chain combines TRBV6-1 with TRBJ1-5; the D gene is possibly TRBD1 (5 bases). The germline gives CDR1 MNHNS, CDR2 SASEGT. The CDR3 sequence is 13 residues long. V lost 8 bases and J lost 6, with 14 bases in between. The CDR3 DNA is TGTGCCAGCTGTACAGGCGGGATTCAGCCCCAGCATTTT. Its translation: CASCTGGIQPQHF.

The chain couples TRBV7-6 to TRBJ2-7, with a possible D match to TRBD1 (5 bases). Trimming stripped 5 bases from V and 2 bases from J, with 13 bases between. Per the germline V gene, CDR1 is SGHVS and CDR2 is FNYEAQ. CDR3 length: 14 amino acids. The CDR3 is CASSPFPGPYEQYF. CDR3 sequence (DNA): TGTGCCAGCAGCCCCTTTCCAGGGCCCTACGAGCAGTACTTC.

The chain carries TRBV5-4 and TRBJ2-1, with 9 positions matching TRBD2. Germline CDR1 SGHNT, CDR2 YYREEE (reference sequence). CDR3 length equals 15 residues. With V trimmed by 1 base and J by 5 bases, 4 bases remained unmatched. The CDR3 region has the DNA TGTGCCAGCAGCTTGTGGCTAGCGGGAAACAATGAGCAGTTCTTC. Amino acids: CASSLWLAGNNEQFF.

J is TRBJ2-5 and V is TRBV20-1; unclear D gene. The CDR3 is 11 amino acids. V lost 5 bases and J lost 5, with 9 bases in between. Germline CDR1 and CDR2: DFQATT and SNEGSKA (reference sequence). CDR3 sequence reads: CSAYDGETQYF. The CDR3 nucleotides are TGCAGTGCTTACGACGGGGAGACCCAGTACTTC.

The gene calls are TRBV7-2 and TRBJ1-5; weak D call: TRBD1 (6 bases). The CDR3 is made up of 14 amino acids. The germline V gene has CDR1 SGHTA and CDR2 FQGNSA. V was clipped by 5 bases and J by 7 bases, with 15 bases between them. For the CDR3, the DNA is TGTGCCAGCAGCCTCCGGGACACCGGGCAGCCCCAGCATTTT. Its translation: CASSLRDTGQPQHF.

This chain links TRBV4-1 with TRBJ2-4; tentatively, D is TRBD1 (5 bases). Per germline, CDR1 MGHRA and CDR2 YSYEKL. The CDR3 runs 18 residues. V was clipped by 1 base and J by 2 bases, with 18 bases between them. CDR3 nucleotides: TGCGCCAGCAGCCAAGGGGGTATTGCTACAGGCACCAAAAACATTCAGTACTTC. This translates into CASSQGGIATGTKNIQYF.

This clone showed up many times. The chain uses TRBV6-5 and TRBJ2-5; 10 nucleotides line up with TRBD2. The V gene's germline CDR1 is MNHEY and CDR2 SVGAGI. The CDR3 spans 14 residues. J was trimmed by 5 bases and V by 6 bases; bases with no gene match: 6. CDR3: CASRASGGPETQYF. The DNA for the CDR3 is TGTGCCAGCAGAGCTAGCGGGGGACCCGAGACCCAGTACTTC.

The chain carries TRBV14 and TRBJ2-6; 7 bases fit TRBD2. Germline trimming cut 5 bases from V and 0 bases from J; bases unmatched to any gene: 7. The CDR3 is 17 amino acids. Germline V gene sequence: CDR1 SGHDN, CDR2 FVKESK. CDR3 amino acids: CASSLRGGSSGANVLTF. CDR3 coding DNA: TGTGCCAGCAGCTTGAGGGGAGGGAGCTCTGGGGCCAACGTCCTGACTTTC.

This clone was detected a few times. V gene TRBV5-1 combines with J gene TRBJ2-5; weak D call: TRBD2 (5 bases). The CDR3 extends over 14 amino acids. V lost 1 base to trimming and J lost 7 bases, with 14 bases between them. Germline loops: CDR1 SGHRS, CDR2 YFSETQ. The CDR3 region has the DNA TGCGCCAGCAGCTTGAGGGAACCCCGGGGGACCCAGTACTTC. It is translated as CASSLREPRGTQYF. Full variable domain (remainder filled in from reference TRBV5-1 and TRBJ2-5): KAGVTQTPRYLIKTRGQQVTLSCSPISGHRSVSWYQQTPGQGLQFLFEYFSETQRNKGNFPGRFSGRQFSNSRSEMNVSTLELGDSALYLCASSLREPRGTQYFGPGTRLLVL.

Here the CDR3 DNA reads TGTGCCAGCCGCCGGGGGGGCGAGCAGTACTTC. Translating it yields CASRRGGEQYF. This rearrangement joins TRBV2 to TRBJ2-7; 8 bases align to TRBD2. J was trimmed by 6 bases and V by 8 bases; bases with no gene match: 3. CDR3 length: 11 residues. CDR1 and CDR2 (germline): SNHLY, FYNNEI.

This rearrangement joins TRBV30 to TRBJ2-7; D is unclear. Trimming took 1 base from V and 6 from J, leaving 7 bases between them. CDR1 and CDR2 from the germline V gene are GTSNPN and SVGIG (reference sequence). The CDR3 runs 11 residues. The CDR3 DNA follows: TGTGCCTGGAGTGCCAATTCCGAGCAGTACTTC. Amino acid sequence: CAWSANSEQYF.

The rearrangement joins TRBV7-9 to TRBJ1-2; D may be TRBD1 (6 bases). Germline CDR1 and CDR2: SEHNR and FQNEAQ (reference sequence). Trimming removed 0 bases at V and 0 bases at J, with 8 bases between. This CDR3 spans 15 amino acids. CDR3 amino acids: CASSLADRANYGYTF. CDR3 coding DNA: TGTGCCAGCAGCTTAGCGGACAGAGCTAACTATGGCTACACCTTC.

The chain employs TRBV11-2 and TRBJ2-2, with 9 bases fitting TRBD1. CDR1 SGHAT and CDR2 FQNNGV come from the germline V gene. This CDR3 has 15 residues. The ends lost 8 bases at V and 4 bases at J; junction bases unmatched: 8. The CDR3 is CASGLGDRVTGELFF. The CDR3 coding sequence is TGTGCCAGCGGCCTGGGGGACAGGGTCACCGGGGAGCTGTTTTTT.

The V call is TRBV14, the J call TRBJ2-7, with D possibly matching TRBD2 (5 bases). Germline CDR1 is SGHDN and CDR2 is FVKESK. The CDR3 totals 15 residues. V lost 0 bases and J lost 5, with 14 bases in between. The CDR3 bases are TGTGCCAGCAGCCAAGATAGAGCGGTGGGCCACGAGCAGTACTTC. This gives the protein CASSQDRAVGHEQYF.